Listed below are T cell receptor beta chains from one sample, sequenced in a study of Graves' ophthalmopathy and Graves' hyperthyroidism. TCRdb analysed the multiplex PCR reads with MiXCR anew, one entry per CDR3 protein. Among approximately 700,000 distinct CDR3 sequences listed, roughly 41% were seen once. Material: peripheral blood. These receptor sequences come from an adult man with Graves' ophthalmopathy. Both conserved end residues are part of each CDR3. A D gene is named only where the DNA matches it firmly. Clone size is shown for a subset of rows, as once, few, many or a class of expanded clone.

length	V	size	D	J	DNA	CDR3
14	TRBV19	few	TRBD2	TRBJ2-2	TGTGCCAGTGCCTGGACTAGCGGGGCGGGGGAGCTGTTTTTT	CASAWTSGAGELFF
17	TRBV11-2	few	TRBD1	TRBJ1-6	TGTGCCAGCAGCCCCGGGACAGGGATCCTTATGAATTCACCCCTCCACTTT	CASSPGTGILMNSPLHF
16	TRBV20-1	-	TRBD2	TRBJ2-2	TGCAGTGCTAGAGCCTTTAGCGGGGCCGGCACCGGGGAGCTGTTTTTT	CSARAFSGAGTGELFF
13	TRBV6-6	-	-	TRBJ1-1	TGTGCCAGCAAACGGGGGCGGAACACTGAAGCTTTCTTT	CASKRGRNTEAFF
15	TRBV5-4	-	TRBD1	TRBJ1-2	TGTGCCAGCAGCTTGAAGCAGGGGGCTAACTATGGCTACACCTTC	CASSLKQGANYGYTF
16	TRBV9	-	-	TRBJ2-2	TGTGCCAGCAGCGTAGTTTCTGGGGGGAACACCGGGGAGCTGTTTTTT	CASSVVSGGNTGELFF
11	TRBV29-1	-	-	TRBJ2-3	TGCAGCGCCGGTTTGGGCGATACGCAGTATTTT	CSAGLGDTQYF
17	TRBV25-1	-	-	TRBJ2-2	TGTGCCAGCAGTTACACGATGTGGCAGGGCAACACCGGGGAGCTGTTTTTT	CASSYTMWQGNTGELFF
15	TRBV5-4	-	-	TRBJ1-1	TGTGCCAGCAGCTTTCGTCGTGGGGTGAACACTGAAGCTTTCTTT	CASSFRRGVNTEAFF
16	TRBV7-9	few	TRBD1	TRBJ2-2	TGTGCCAGCAGGGGGACAGGGGGTGCGAACACCGGGGAGCTGTTTTTT	CASRGTGGANTGELFF
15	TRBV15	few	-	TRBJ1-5	TGTGCCACCAGCAGAGATCGGGACGGGCGTCCGCCCCAGCATTTT	CATSRDRDGRPPQHF
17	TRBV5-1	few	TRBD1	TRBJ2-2	TGCGCCAGCAGCCCAGGACAGGGGGCGCTTGGGACCGGGGAGCTGTTTTTT	CASSPGQGALGTGELFF
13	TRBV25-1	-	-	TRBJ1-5	TGTGCCAGCAGAGAGTGGGGACATCAGCCCCAGCATTTT	CASREWGHQPQHF
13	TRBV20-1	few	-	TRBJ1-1	TGCAGTGCTGAGACAGGCCCGGACACTGAAGCTTTCTTT	CSAETGPDTEAFF
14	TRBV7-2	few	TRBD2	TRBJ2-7	TGTGCCAGCAGTGCCCAGCGGGAGTGGGTCGAGCAGTACTTC	CASSAQREWVEQYF
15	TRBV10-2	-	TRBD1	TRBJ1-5	TGCGCCAGCAGTGGGGGACAGGGCGGCAATCAGCCCCAGCATTTT	CASSGGQGGNQPQHF
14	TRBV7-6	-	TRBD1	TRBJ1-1	TGTGCCAGCAGCTTACACAGGGGGCTCTCTGAAGCTTTCTTT	CASSLHRGLSEAFF
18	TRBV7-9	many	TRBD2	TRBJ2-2	TGTGCCAGCAGCTCCACCCCTAGCGGGAGAAGGAACACCGGGGAGCTGTTTTTT	CASSSTPSGRRNTGELFF
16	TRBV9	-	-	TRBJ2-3	TGTGCCAGCAGCGTGAGGACCGGGACACTCACAGATACGCAGTATTTT	CASSVRTGTLTDTQYF
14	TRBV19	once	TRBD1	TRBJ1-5	TGTGCCAGCGTGGGGACAGGTAGCAATCAGCCCCAGCATTTT	CASVGTGSNQPQHF
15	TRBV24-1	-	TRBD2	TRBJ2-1	TGTGCCACCAGTGATCTAGCGGTACCTACGGATGAGCAGTTCTTC	CATSDLAVPTDEQFF
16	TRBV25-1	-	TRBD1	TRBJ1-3	TGTGCCTGGAGTCTGGGACAGCAGAGCTCTGGAAACACCATATATTTT	CAWSLGQQSSGNTIYF
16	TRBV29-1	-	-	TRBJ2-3	TGCAGCGTTGAAGATCTCGGGGTTGGGATGCAGTTCGAGCAGTATTTT	CSVEDLGVGMQFEQYF
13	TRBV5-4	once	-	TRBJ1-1	TGTGCCAGCGGGAGGGGGGTTAGAACTGAAGCTTTCTTT	CASGRGVRTEAFF
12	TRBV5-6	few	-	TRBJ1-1	TGTGCCAGCAGCTACGCCGGGCCCGAAGCTTTCTTT	CASSYAGPEAFF
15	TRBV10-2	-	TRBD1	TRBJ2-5	TGCGCCAGCAGTCGACAGGGGTTCTCCTACAATGAGCAGTACTTC	CASSRQGFSYNEQYF
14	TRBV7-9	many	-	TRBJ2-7	TGTGCCAGCAGCTCGAACGATGGGAACTACGAGCAGTACTTC	CASSSNDGNYEQYF
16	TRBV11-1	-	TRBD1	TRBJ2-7	TGTGCCAGCAGCGTCGGGACAGGGTTCGGCTCCTACGAGCAGTACTTC	CASSVGTGFGSYEQYF
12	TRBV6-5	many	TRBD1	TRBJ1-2	TGTGCCAGCAAGGGGGCGGCCTATGGCTACACCTTC	CASKGAAYGYTF
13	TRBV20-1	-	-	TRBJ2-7	TGCAGTGCTAGAGATCCTGGGACCAGGATCCAGTACTTC	CSARDPGTRIQYF